These 17 T cell receptor beta chains came from one sample sequenced in a study of Ad26.COV2.S vaccination and SARS-CoV-2 variants. Treatment in this sample: some 19 received Ad26.COV2.S at low or high dose, single or two shots; about 5 received placebo; per-sample allocation not given. The samples were gathered on day 63 after the first injection of vaccine or placebo. Libraries were prepared by immunoSEQ multiplex PCR; TCRdb keeps only in-frame clonotypes and omits some of them. The sample contains 430,000 or so clones, 75% to 95% of which appear only once. This specimen was peripheral blood, taken in a trial of Ad26.COV2.S vaccine versus placebo. All receptors come from a person aged 18-60 years who received the Ad26.COV2.S COVID-19 vaccine or a placebo.

V is TRBV7-8 and J is TRBJ1-1; tentatively, D is TRBD1 (6 bases). Germline CDR1 SGHVS, CDR2 FQNEAQ. The CDR3 spans 14 residues. The germline V and J ends were trimmed by 5 bases and 0 bases, with 10 bases remaining between them. CDR3 nucleotides: TGTGCCAGCAGCCCGGACAGAATGAACACTGAAGCTTTCTTT. Translating gives CASSPDRMNTEAFF.

CDR3 sequence reads: CASSYPESVSNYGYTF. CDR3 coding DNA: TGTGCCAGCAGTTACCCTGAGAGCGTTTCTAACTATGGCTACACCTTC. This rearrangement joins TRBV6-6 to TRBJ1-2; D ambiguous. CDR3 size: 16 residues. V was pared by 2 bases and J by 0 bases, with 13 bases between. The V gene's germline CDR1 is MNHNY and CDR2 SVGAGI (reference sequence).

The chain uses TRBV6-6 and TRBJ2-1; D is tentatively TRBD1 or TRBD2 (5 bases each). This CDR3 comprises 15 residues. Germline CDR1 MNHNY, CDR2 SVGAGI (reference sequence). Trimming pared 6 bases from V and 0 bases from J, leaving 12 bases between. This chain's CDR3 is CASSPWGSSYNEQFF. The CDR3 region has the DNA TGTGCCAGCAGCCCGTGGGGGAGCTCCTACAATGAGCAGTTCTTC.

The V gene is TRBV20-1, the J gene TRBJ2-1; 10 positions match TRBD2. This CDR3 comprises 16 residues. The V segment lost 3 bases and the J segment 2 bases; nucleotides outside the gene matches: 7. CDR1 DFQATT and CDR2 SNEGSKA come from the germline V gene (reference sequence). The CDR3 DNA is TGCAGTGCTAGTTCCTCCACTAGCGGGACCTACAATGAGCAGTTCTTC. It codes for CSASSSTSGTYNEQFF.

This clone was detected only a few times. This sequence joins TRBV19 and TRBJ2-7; 12 nucleotides agree with TRBD2. The CDR3 sequence is 15 residues long. Trimming at V came to 5 bases and at J to 5 bases, leaving 7 bases not matched to a gene. Germline CDR1 and CDR2: LNHDA and SQIVND (reference sequence). Here the CDR3 DNA reads TGTGCCAGTAGTTCCCGACTAGCGGGAGACCACGAGCAGTACTTC. Translated: CASSSRLAGDHEQYF.

The rearrangement joins TRBV29-1 to TRBJ2-2, with TRBD1 matching over 9 bases. Germline V lookup: CDR1 SQVTM, CDR2 ANQGSEA. The CDR3 extends over 13 amino acids. V lost 7 bases, J lost 5 bases, and 5 bases stayed unmatched. CDR3 bases: TGCAGCGCGACCGGGACAGGGACCGGGGAGCTGTTTTTT. It codes for CSATGTGTGELFF.

The rearrangement uses TRBV7-6 and TRBJ2-7; a possible D gene is TRBD1 (6 bases). Germline V gene sequence: CDR1 SGHVS, CDR2 FNYEAQ. This CDR3 has 15 amino acids. The ends were cut back, 2 bases at V and 0 bases at J, with 11 bases in the middle. The CDR3 spells CASSLNLDSSYEQYF. CDR3 nucleotide sequence: TGTGCCAGCAGCTTAAACCTGGACAGCTCCTACGAGCAGTACTTC.

The J gene is TRBJ2-3, the V gene TRBV18; TRBD1 or TRBD2 may be the D gene (5 bases each). CDR1 is KGHSH and CDR2 is LQKENI in the germline V gene. The CDR3 totals 17 residues. V was cut by 3 bases and J by 0 bases, with 16 bases left in between. The CDR3 nucleotides are TGTGCCAGCTCACCCCTCAGACGGGGCCCGAGCACAGATACGCAGTATTTT. It translates to CASSPLRRGPSTDTQYF. The complete variable domain, with remaining parts taken from reference TRBV18 and TRBJ2-3, reads NAGVMQNPRHLVRRRGQEARLRCSPMKGHSHVYWYRQLPEEGLKFMVYLQKENIIDESGMPKERFSAEFPKEGPSILRIQQVVRGDSAAYFCASSPLRRGPSTDTQYFGPGTRLTVL.

This sequence joins TRBV7-2 and TRBJ2-7, with 12 bases fitting TRBD2. There are 15 residues in the CDR3. The trim removed 5 bases at V and 6 bases at J, leaving 8 bases unmatched. The germline gives CDR1 SGHTA, CDR2 FQGNSA. The CDR3 sequence: CASSLLAGGPREQYF. As DNA, the CDR3 is TGTGCCAGCAGCCTTCTAGCGGGAGGGCCACGCGAGCAGTACTTC.

The rearrangement uses TRBV29-1 and TRBJ1-3, with unresolved D. Germline-derived CDR1 and CDR2 are SQVTM and ANQGSEA. CDR3 length equals 13 residues. V was shortened by 7 bases and J by 0 bases, with 10 bases between the two germline ends. CDR3 amino acids: CSGRKSSGNTIYF. Here the CDR3 DNA reads TGCAGCGGTCGAAAGAGCTCTGGAAACACCATATATTTT.

The chain uses TRBV20-1 and TRBJ2-5; 10 bases fit TRBD2. Looked up from germline, CDR1 is DFQATT and CDR2 is SNEGSKA (reference sequence). Trimming took 3 bases from V and 2 from J; bases not matched to a gene: 12. The CDR3 runs to 17 residues. CDR3 residues: CSASLPTSGNFQETQYF. CDR3 nucleotides: TGCAGTGCTAGTCTTCCAACTAGCGGGAACTTTCAAGAGACCCAGTACTTC.

The CDR3 sequence: CASSYGQTYEQYF. The CDR3 DNA reads TGTGCCAGCAGTTATGGACAGACCTACGAGCAGTACTTC. The chain is built from TRBV27 and TRBJ2-7; tentatively, D is TRBD1 (6 bases). The germline V and J ends were trimmed by 4 bases and 2 bases, with 9 bases remaining between them. CDR3 length equals 13 residues. The germline V gene has CDR1 MNHEY and CDR2 SMNVEV (reference sequence).

V and J are TRBV7-6 and TRBJ2-3; 12 bases match TRBD1. This CDR3 comprises 17 residues. The germline gives CDR1 SGHVS, CDR2 FNYEAQ. The ends lost 5 bases at V and 5 bases at J; junction bases unmatched: 11. Here the CDR3 DNA reads TGTGCCAGCAGCCGAGACCGGGACAGGGGGCGAAAAGATACGCAGTATTTT. Encoded protein: CASSRDRDRGRKDTQYF.

The chain employs TRBV19 and TRBJ1-5; possibly TRBD1 for D (6 bases). Germline CDR1 and CDR2: LNHDA and SQIVND (reference sequence). The CDR3 is 16 residues long. V was cut by 1 base and J by 3 bases, with 13 bases left in between. CDR3 protein: CASSIARGVINQPQHF. DNA for the CDR3: TGTGCCAGTAGTATAGCCAGGGGAGTTATCAATCAGCCCCAGCATTTT.

The chain has TRBV5-1 and TRBJ1-4; D gene uncertain. Trimming took 0 bases from V and 1 from J, leaving 7 bases between them. The CDR3 extends over 15 amino acids. CDR1 is SGHRS and CDR2 is YFSETQ in the germline V gene. The CDR3 loop reads CASSLEEGTNEKLFF. Here the CDR3 DNA reads TGCGCCAGCAGCTTGGAGGAGGGAACTAATGAAAAACTGTTTTTT.

This clone was observed a handful of times. The rearrangement uses TRBV4-1 and TRBJ1-5, with TRBD1 as a possible D gene (5 bases). The V gene lost 0 bases and the J gene lost 2 bases, with 11 bases spanning the gap. The CDR3 consists of 16 residues. Germline V gene sequence: CDR1 MGHRA, CDR2 YSYEKL. This CDR3 reads CASSQEEGYGNQPQHF. CDR3 sequence (DNA): TGCGCCAGCAGCCAAGAAGAGGGGTATGGCAATCAGCCCCAGCATTTT.

The rearrangement joins TRBV25-1 to TRBJ1-4; no clear D. The ends were cut back, 1 base at V and 8 bases at J, with 11 bases in the middle. CDR3 size: 14 residues. The V gene's germline CDR1 is MGHDK and CDR2 SYGVNS. The CDR3 here is CASSESGGLEKLFF. The CDR3, as DNA: TGTGCCAGCAGTGAATCTGGTGGGTTGGAAAAACTGTTTTTT.